This T cell receptor (beta chain) was identified during a study of shared clonotypes between healthy human individuals. Study-level points and caveats: Naive subsets generally had larger estimated richness than memory subsets. What limited the represented genetic and exposure-history diversity was the small number of donors.

Between the trimmed V and J ends, which lost 3 bases and 6 bases, there was a span of 14 bases. This CDR3 spans 14 amino acids. The V gene's germline CDR1 is WNHNN and CDR2 SYGVQD (reference sequence). Assay: immunoSEQ multiplex PCR; the TCRdb copy retains only in-frame clones and omits some. The repertoire has a few hundred thousand clones, 60% to 80% of them found once; the top ten carry more than 9.5%. A few counts support this clone. Its antigen is currently unknown. Donors comprised healthy HIV-negative adults lacking recent acute infections or vaccinations. The TCR comes from a man aged 25-40 years in good health. The chain uses TRBV10-1 and TRBJ1-1; D possibly corresponds to TRBD1 (5 bases). The sequenced sample consisted of memory CD4+ T cells sorted from blood. Subset: CD45RA-negative fraction. The CDR3 DNA reads as TGCGCCAGCAGTGACTCCCAAGGGACGGCTGAAGCTTTCTTT. This translates into CASSDSQGTAEAFF.